The 7 T cell receptor beta chains in this list originate from one sample, sequenced in a study of T cells in Graves' hyperthyroidism and ophthalmopathy. Amplification of TCR beta CDR3 regions was performed using RNA transcripts as template. A first-round RT-PCR of the TCR CDR3 used the HTBI primer set. A single record per CDR3 protein comes from TCRdb applying MiXCR to the multiplex PCR reads. The profile shows hundreds of thousands of distinct CDR3 sequences, 16% of them singletons. Sequenced: blood. These receptors all stem from a woman aged 18 to 35 with Graves' hyperthyroidism.

The chain recombines TRBV7-8 with TRBJ2-1, with D tentatively TRBD1 or TRBD2 (7 bases each). Germline V gene lookup returns CDR1 SGHVS and CDR2 FQNEAQ. The V gene lost 4 bases and the J gene lost 5 bases, with 18 bases spanning the gap. The CDR3 runs to 16 residues. The CDR3 sequence: CASSSHGEGANNEQFF. CDR3 bases: TGTGCCAGCAGCTCTCACGGGGAGGGGGCTAACAATGAGCAGTTCTTC.

This clonotype came up many times. The chain is built from TRBV27 and TRBJ1-5, with D perhaps TRBD1 (6 bases). Germline CDR1 is MNHEY and CDR2 is SMNVEV (reference sequence). This CDR3 comprises 16 residues. The V end lost 1 base, the J end lost 1 base, and 11 bases lay between the germline ends. Here the CDR3 reads CASSLFAGESNQPQHF. DNA of the CDR3: TGTGCCAGCAGTTTATTTGCAGGGGAGAGCAATCAGCCCCAGCATTTT.

Details on this clonotype: Being one base from a much bigger clone, this may be a read error. The CDR3 nucleotides read TGTGCCAGCAGCTTAGACAGATTAGCTGGAACTGAAGCTTTCTTT. Translated, it gives CASSLDRLAGTEAFF. J is TRBJ1-1 and V is TRBV7-9; D remains ambiguous. Trimming took off 1 base at V and 5 bases at J, with 14 bases between the two ends. Per the germline V gene, CDR1 is SEHNR and CDR2 is FQNEAQ (reference sequence). This CDR3 region has 15 residues.

The V and J genes are TRBV6-1 and TRBJ1-2, with D maybe TRBD1 (5 bases). V was cut by 3 bases and J by 7 bases, with 15 bases left in between. This CDR3 comprises 14 residues. Germline V gives CDR1 MNHNS, CDR2 SASEGT. The CDR3 here is CASSEAGGSFGYTF. The DNA of the CDR3 is TGTGCCAGCAGTGAGGCTGGGGGTAGTTTTGGCTACACCTTC.

This clonotype was counted ten times or more. The rearrangement joins TRBV10-3 to TRBJ2-5; D may be TRBD1 (5 bases). Germline V gene sequence: CDR1 ENHRY, CDR2 SYGVKD. The CDR3 consists of 14 residues. Trimming removed 3 bases from V and 2 bases from J, with 10 bases in between. The CDR3 is CAISDREYQETQYF. CDR3 nucleotide sequence: TGTGCCATCAGTGACAGGGAATATCAAGAGACCCAGTACTTC.

At least ten counts were recorded for this clonotype. The chain employs TRBV29-1 and TRBJ2-1, with 8 bases aligning to TRBD2. This CDR3 is built from 16 residues. The germline V gene encodes CDR1 SQVTM and CDR2 ANQGSEA. V shed 4 bases and J 2 bases; nucleotides not matched to a gene: 10. The CDR3 nucleotides are TGCAGCGTTGTGGGCGCTAGCGGGCTTACCTACAATGAGCAGTTCTTC. This gives the protein CSVVGASGLTYNEQFF.

This clonotype was counted ten times or more. The rearrangement joins TRBV7-2 to TRBJ1-3, with D uncertain. The V and J ends lost 6 bases and 3 bases respectively, with 12 bases between them. The CDR3 has 14 amino acids. Germline V lookup: CDR1 SGHTA, CDR2 FQGNSA. In DNA, the CDR3 is TGTGCCAGCAGTTTGGACGGTGGTGGAAACACCATATATTTT. Translated: CASSLDGGGNTIYF.